What follows are 26 T cell receptor beta chains derived from one specimen sequenced in a study of shared clonotypes between healthy human individuals. The repertoire was sequenced with immunoSEQ multiplex PCR; TCRdb's copy has only in-frame clones and lacks some. The profile shows about 690,000 clones, about 92% of them singletons. The sequenced sample consisted of memory CD8+ T cells from PBMCs. Subset of the sample: CD45RO+ cells pooled with CCR7-negative TemRA cells. The receptors derive from a man aged 18 to 30 in good health. Some clones in this sample may be carry-over from other donors' samples.

CDR3: CAIRNVGTGPYEQYF. Written as DNA, the CDR3 is TGTGCCATCAGGAATGTGGGGACAGGGCCCTACGAGCAGTACTTC. The chain couples TRBV10-3 to TRBJ2-7; 9 positions agree with TRBD1. Germline V gene lookup returns CDR1 ENHRY and CDR2 SYGVKD. With V trimmed by 6 bases and J by 2 bases, 8 bases remained unmatched. The length of the CDR3 is 15 residues.

The gene calls are TRBV5-1 and TRBJ2-2, with a tentative D call TRBD1 (6 bases). This CDR3 contains 13 residues. V lost 3 bases and J 8 bases, leaving 11 bases between the germline ends. The V gene's germline CDR1 is SGHRS and CDR2 YFSETQ. CDR3 protein: CASSWTVGGELFF. In DNA, the CDR3 is TGCGCCAGCAGCTGGACAGTCGGTGGGGAGCTGTTTTTT.

This clone was recorded once. The chain employs TRBV28 and TRBJ1-5; D is unclear. Germline V gene data show CDR1 as MDHEN and CDR2 as SYDVKM. V shed 3 bases and J shed 0 bases, with 9 bases lying between them. The CDR3 extends over 15 amino acids. The CDR3 protein is CASSFWGNSNQPQHF. Written as DNA, the CDR3 is TGTGCCAGCAGTTTCTGGGGAAATAGCAATCAGCCCCAGCATTTT.

The rearrangement uses TRBV9 and TRBJ2-1; D not certain. V dropped 4 bases and J dropped 0 bases, with 17 bases sitting between them. CDR1 and CDR2 from the germline V gene are SGDLS and YYNGEE. The CDR3 is 17 residues long. The CDR3 reads CASSPDGGSSSYNEQFF. The CDR3 DNA follows: TGTGCCAGCAGCCCCGACGGCGGCTCTAGCTCCTACAATGAGCAGTTCTTC.

The genes are TRBV11-2 and TRBJ1-1; D unclear. The CDR3 runs to 13 residues. The V end lost 5 bases, the J end lost 4 bases, and 11 bases lay between the germline ends. The germline V gene has CDR1 SGHAT and CDR2 FQNNGV. This chain's CDR3 is CASSPGFGTEAFF. Here the CDR3 DNA reads TGTGCCAGCAGCCCCGGATTTGGCACTGAAGCTTTCTTT.

The J gene is TRBJ1-1, the V gene TRBV19, with D possibly being TRBD1 (6 bases). CDR3 length equals 13 residues. Germline V gives CDR1 LNHDA, CDR2 SQIVND (reference sequence). V was shortened by 5 bases and J by 3 bases, with 10 bases between the two germline ends. This chain's CDR3 is CASSETGHTEAFF. The CDR3 region has the DNA TGTGCCAGTAGTGAGACAGGTCACACTGAAGCTTTCTTT.

This chain connects TRBV7-2 to TRBJ2-7; TRBD1 matches 8 bases. With 4 bases clipped from V and 0 bases from J, the junction kept 5 bases outside the gene matches. CDR1 is SGHTA and CDR2 is FQGNSA in the germline V gene. The CDR3 length is 15 residues. The CDR3 DNA reads as TGTGCCAGCAGCTGGGGGACAGGCCCCTCCTACGAGCAGTACTTC. Residues: CASSWGTGPSYEQYF.

This rearrangement joins TRBV6-1 to TRBJ1-5; no clear D. Germline V gene data show CDR1 as MNHNS and CDR2 as SASEGT. With 1 base removed from V and 3 bases from J, the gap between germline ends came to 13 bases. The CDR3 length is 16 residues. The CDR3 sequence: CASSEGLFFDNQPQHF. The CDR3 DNA is TGTGCCAGCAGTGAAGGACTTTTTTTTGACAATCAGCCCCAGCATTTT.

The J gene is TRBJ2-7, the V gene TRBV27; D ambiguous. Between the trimmed V and J ends, which lost 4 bases and 0 bases, there was a span of 13 bases. The CDR3 has 15 residues. The germline V gene has CDR1 MNHEY and CDR2 SMNVEV (reference sequence). The CDR3 here is CASSSRLVSSYEQYF. The CDR3 region has the DNA TGTGCCAGCAGTTCCCGACTCGTGAGCTCCTACGAGCAGTACTTC.

CDR3 DNA sequence: TGTGCCAGCAAGGACAGGGTTTTAAGCACCGGGGAGCTGTTTTTT. As protein: CASKDRVLSTGELFF. This chain joins TRBV6-5 and TRBJ2-2; 8 nucleotides agree with TRBD1. Germline CDR1 is MNHEY and CDR2 is SVGAGI. Trimming removed 7 bases from V and 4 bases from J; junction bases left unmatched: 8. This CDR3 is 15 amino acids long.

The chain joins TRBV9 to TRBJ1-5; 8 nucleotides align to TRBD1. This CDR3 is built from 15 residues. Trimming at V came to 0 bases and at J to 4 bases, leaving 3 bases not matched to a gene. Germline CDR1 reads SGDLS; CDR2 reads YYNGEE. The CDR3 sequence: CASSVGTGWNQPQHF. CDR3 sequence (DNA): TGTGCCAGCAGCGTAGGGACAGGGTGGAATCAGCCCCAGCATTTT.

CDR3 protein: CASSLFGGRNYEQYF. The CDR3 DNA reads TGTGCCAGCAGCTTATTTGGGGGCCGAAACTACGAGCAGTACTTC. The rearrangement joins TRBV7-8 to TRBJ2-7; D possibly corresponds to TRBD1 (6 bases). Trimming left V 2 bases short and J 3 bases short, with 14 bases between. The CDR3 is made up of 15 amino acids. Germline V gene lookup returns CDR1 SGHVS and CDR2 FQNEAQ.

For the CDR3, the DNA is TGTGCCAGCAGTTACCCAAAGTCGTACGAGCAGTACTTC. Translating gives CASSYPKSYEQYF. V and J are TRBV6-6 and TRBJ2-7, with D uncertain. The CDR3 is 13 residues long. Trimming stripped 2 bases from V and 4 bases from J, with 9 bases between. CDR1 MNHNY and CDR2 SVGAGI come from the germline V gene (reference sequence).

This clone turned up a few times. The chain couples TRBV27 to TRBJ2-5; the D gene could be TRBD1 or TRBD2 (5 bases each). The germline gives CDR1 MNHEY, CDR2 SMNVEV (reference sequence). V was trimmed by 2 bases and J by 4 bases, leaving 14 bases between them. CDR3 size: 15 residues. The CDR3: CASSLRPGRVETQYF. For the CDR3, the DNA is TGTGCCAGCAGTTTACGCCCGGGACGGGTAGAGACCCAGTACTTC.

The chain combines TRBV7-8 with TRBJ2-7; a possible D gene is TRBD2 (6 bases). This CDR3 comprises 11 residues. Trimming left V 5 bases short and J 6 bases short, with 8 bases between. Germline V lookup: CDR1 SGHVS, CDR2 FQNEAQ. CDR3 bases: TGTGCCAGCAGCGGAGGGGTCGAGCAGTACTTC. The encoded protein is CASSGGVEQYF.

This chain links TRBV28 with TRBJ1-2, with D maybe TRBD1 (5 bases). Germline CDR1 reads MDHEN; CDR2 reads SYDVKM. The CDR3 is 13 amino acids. With 10 bases removed from V and 4 bases from J, the gap between germline ends came to 16 bases. The DNA of the CDR3 is TGTGCCACCCGAAATGACAGCACCTATGGCTACACCTTC. Translated, it gives CATRNDSTYGYTF.

The chain recombines TRBV27 with TRBJ2-3, with 8 bases aligning to TRBD2. The CDR3 extends over 17 amino acids. The germline gives CDR1 MNHEY, CDR2 SMNVEV (reference sequence). Trimming removed 5 bases from V and 6 bases from J; junction bases left unmatched: 16. CDR3 coding DNA: TGTGCCAGCAGTCAAAGGACTAGCCGAAATCCTATGGATACGCAGTATTTT. Its translation: CASSQRTSRNPMDTQYF.

The chain has TRBV9 and TRBJ2-3, with D uncertain. Germline V gene data show CDR1 as SGDLS and CDR2 as YYNGEE. There are 17 residues in the CDR3. V lost 4 bases to trimming and J lost 1 base, with 19 bases between them. CDR3: CASSPPWVIKGTDTQYF. CDR3 nucleotide sequence: TGTGCCAGCAGCCCCCCGTGGGTAATCAAAGGCACAGATACGCAGTATTTT.

This clone is a singleton in its sample. CDR3 sequence (DNA): TGCGCCAGCAGCCAAGATATCCGGGCGACTAATGAAAAACTGTTTTTT. Residues: CASSQDIRATNEKLFF. The chain joins TRBV4-1 to TRBJ1-4; D gene unclear. CDR3 length: 16 residues. The ends were cut back, 0 bases at V and 2 bases at J, with 10 bases in the middle. Germline V gene data show CDR1 as MGHRA and CDR2 as YSYEKL.

J is TRBJ1-3 and V is TRBV19, with D perhaps TRBD1 (5 bases). Germline assignment: CDR1 LNHDA and CDR2 SQIVND (reference sequence). The V gene lost 8 bases and the J gene lost 2 bases, with 16 bases spanning the gap. This CDR3 has 15 residues. DNA of the CDR3: TGTGCCAGTGAACTATGGGGGAATGCTGGAAACACCATATATTTT. Translated: CASELWGNAGNTIYF.

The CDR3, as DNA: TGTGCCAGCAGCCCGTATGAGGACAGGGGGCTCGAGGCTTTCTTT. Its translation: CASSPYEDRGLEAFF. V and J are TRBV5-4 and TRBJ1-1; TRBD1 aligns across 11 bases. V gave up 4 bases and J gave up 11 bases; unmatched junction bases: 13. Germline CDR1 reads SGHNT; CDR2 reads YYREEE (reference sequence). The CDR3 is 15 amino acids.

The V gene is TRBV19, the J gene TRBJ1-5, with D maybe TRBD1 (6 bases). The CDR3 has 14 amino acids. In germline, CDR1 is LNHDA, CDR2 SQIVND (reference sequence). Trimming took off 5 bases at V and 6 bases at J, with 14 bases between the two ends. The CDR3 sequence is CASSGLGGRQPQHF. CDR3 nucleotides: TGTGCCAGTAGTGGTCTAGGGGGTCGTCAGCCCCAGCATTTT.

This sequence joins TRBV10-3 and TRBJ2-7; D is possibly TRBD2 (7 bases). V lost 4 bases, J lost 6 bases, and 19 bases lay in between. This CDR3 is 15 amino acids long. In germline, CDR1 is ENHRY, CDR2 SYGVKD. CDR3 sequence (DNA): TGTGCCATCAGTGGGCCACAGGGAGGGCGATGCGAGCAGTACTTC. Translated: CAISGPQGGRCEQYF.

This clone has only one observation. The chain has TRBV28 and TRBJ2-7, with 9 bases aligning to TRBD1. The ends lost 3 bases at V and 5 bases at J; junction bases unmatched: 11. Germline V gene sequence: CDR1 MDHEN, CDR2 SYDVKM. The CDR3 has 16 residues. CDR3 amino acids: CASSLFGGQGSHEQYF. CDR3 DNA sequence: TGTGCCAGCAGTTTGTTTGGGGGACAGGGTAGCCACGAGCAGTACTTC.

The J gene is TRBJ2-7, the V gene TRBV29-1, with D possibly matching TRBD2 (5 bases). Germline loops: CDR1 SQVTM, CDR2 ANQGSEA. The CDR3 loop spans 11 amino acids. The V and J ends lost 7 bases and 3 bases respectively, with 10 bases between them. As DNA, the CDR3 is TGCAGCGCGATCCGGGGCTACGAGCAGTACTTC. Protein: CSAIRGYEQYF.

In its sample, this clone was seen once. This chain uses TRBV13 with TRBJ1-2, with a possible D match to TRBD1 (6 bases). CDR1 and CDR2 from the germline V gene are PRHDT and FYEKMQ (reference sequence). V lost 5 bases, J lost 0 bases, and 16 bases lay in between. The CDR3 covers 16 residues. This chain's CDR3 is CASSAPRGESNYGYTF. CDR3 bases: TGTGCCAGCAGCGCCCCGAGGGGGGAGTCTAACTATGGCTACACCTTC.